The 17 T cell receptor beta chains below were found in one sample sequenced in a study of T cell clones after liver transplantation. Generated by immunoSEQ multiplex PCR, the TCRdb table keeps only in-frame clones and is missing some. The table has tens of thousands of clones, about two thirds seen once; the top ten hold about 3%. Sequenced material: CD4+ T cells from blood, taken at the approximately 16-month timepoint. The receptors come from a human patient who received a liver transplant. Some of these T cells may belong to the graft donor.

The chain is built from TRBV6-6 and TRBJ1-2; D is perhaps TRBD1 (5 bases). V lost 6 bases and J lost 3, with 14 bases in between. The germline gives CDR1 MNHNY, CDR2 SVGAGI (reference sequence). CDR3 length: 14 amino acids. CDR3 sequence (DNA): TGTGCCAGCAGACCGACAGCTTCGCACTATGGCTACACCTTC. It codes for CASRPTASHYGYTF.

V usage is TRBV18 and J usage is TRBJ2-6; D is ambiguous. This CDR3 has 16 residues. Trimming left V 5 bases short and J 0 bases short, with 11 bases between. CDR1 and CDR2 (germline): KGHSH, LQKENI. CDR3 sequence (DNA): TGTGCCAGCTCAACTACGCCGTTCTCTGGGGCCAACGTCCTGACTTTC. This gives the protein CASSTTPFSGANVLTF.

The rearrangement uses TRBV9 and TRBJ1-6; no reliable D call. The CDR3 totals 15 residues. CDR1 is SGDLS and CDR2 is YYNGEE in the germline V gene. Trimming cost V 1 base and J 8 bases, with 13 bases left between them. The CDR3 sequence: CASSVSGGADSPLHF. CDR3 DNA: TGTGCCAGCAGCGTATCTGGAGGTGCGGATTCACCCCTCCACTTT.

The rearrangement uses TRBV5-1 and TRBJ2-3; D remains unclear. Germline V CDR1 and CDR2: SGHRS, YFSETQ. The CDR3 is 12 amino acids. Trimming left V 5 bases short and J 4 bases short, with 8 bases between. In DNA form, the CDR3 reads TGCGCCAGCAGAATTGAAGCAGATACGCAGTATTTT. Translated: CASRIEADTQYF.

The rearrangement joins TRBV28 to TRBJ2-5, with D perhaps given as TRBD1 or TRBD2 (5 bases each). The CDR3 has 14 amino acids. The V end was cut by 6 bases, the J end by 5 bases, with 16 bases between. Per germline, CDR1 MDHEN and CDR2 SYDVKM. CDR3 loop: CASSDGTIQETQYF. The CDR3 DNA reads TGTGCCAGCAGCGACGGGACGATTCAGGAGACCCAGTACTTC.

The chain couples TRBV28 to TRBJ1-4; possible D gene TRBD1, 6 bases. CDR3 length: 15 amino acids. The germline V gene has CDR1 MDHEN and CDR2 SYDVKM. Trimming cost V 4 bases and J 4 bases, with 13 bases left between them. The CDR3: CASSSRGGYNEKLFF. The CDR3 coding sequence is TGTGCCAGCAGTTCCCGGGGGGGCTATAATGAAAAACTGTTTTTT.

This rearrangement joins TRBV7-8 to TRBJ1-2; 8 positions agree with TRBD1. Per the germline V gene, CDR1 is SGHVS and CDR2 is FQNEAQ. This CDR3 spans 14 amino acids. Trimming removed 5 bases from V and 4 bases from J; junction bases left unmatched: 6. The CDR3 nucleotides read TGTGCCAGCAGCCCACGCCAGGGGGCCTATGGCTACACCTTC. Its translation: CASSPRQGAYGYTF. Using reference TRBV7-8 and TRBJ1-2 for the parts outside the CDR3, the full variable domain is GAGVSQSPRYKVAKRGQDVALRCDPISGHVSLFWYQQALGQGPEFLTYFQNEAQLDKSGLPSDRFFAERPEGSVSTLKIQRTQQEDSAVYLCASSPRQGAYGYTFGSGTRLTVV.

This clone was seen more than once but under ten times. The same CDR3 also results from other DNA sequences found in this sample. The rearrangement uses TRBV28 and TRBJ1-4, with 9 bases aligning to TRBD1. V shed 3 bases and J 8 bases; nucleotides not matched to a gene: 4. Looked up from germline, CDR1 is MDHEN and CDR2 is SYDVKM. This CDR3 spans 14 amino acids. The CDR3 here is CASSFGQGREKLFF. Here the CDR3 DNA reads TGTGCCAGCAGTTTTGGACAGGGGCGGGAAAAACTGTTTTTT.

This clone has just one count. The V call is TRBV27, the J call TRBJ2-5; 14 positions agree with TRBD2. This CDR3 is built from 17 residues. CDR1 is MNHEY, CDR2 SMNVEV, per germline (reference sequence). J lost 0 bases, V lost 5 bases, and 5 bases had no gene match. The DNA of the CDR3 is TGTGCCAGCAGTCCACGACTAGCGGGGGGGTACCAAGAGACCCAGTACTTC. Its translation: CASSPRLAGGYQETQYF.

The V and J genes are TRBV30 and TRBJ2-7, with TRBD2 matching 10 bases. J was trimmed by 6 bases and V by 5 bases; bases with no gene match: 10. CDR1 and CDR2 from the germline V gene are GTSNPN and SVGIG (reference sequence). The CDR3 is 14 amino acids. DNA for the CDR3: TGTGCCTGGGGGACGGGACTAGCGCCTGGCGAGCAGTACTTC. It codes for CAWGTGLAPGEQYF.

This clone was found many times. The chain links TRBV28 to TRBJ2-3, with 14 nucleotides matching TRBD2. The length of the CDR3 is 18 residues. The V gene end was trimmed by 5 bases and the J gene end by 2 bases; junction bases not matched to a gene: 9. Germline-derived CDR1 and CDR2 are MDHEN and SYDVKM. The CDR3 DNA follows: TGTGCCAGCAGTCCCCTGGGACTAGCGGGGGATTACACAGATACGCAGTATTTT. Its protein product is CASSPLGLAGDYTDTQYF.

CDR3 nucleotides: TGTGCCAGCAGTTTGGCAGGTAAACAGTTGAGCTCTGGAAACACCATATATTTT. It is translated as CASSLAGKQLSSGNTIYF. The chain links TRBV28 to TRBJ1-3; D is ambiguous. The CDR3 totals 18 residues. Trimming took off 3 bases at V and 0 bases at J, with 18 bases between the two ends. Germline V CDR1 and CDR2: MDHEN, SYDVKM.

CDR3 protein: CASSRQAETQYF. DNA of the CDR3: TGTGCCAGCAGCCGGCAAGCAGAGACCCAGTACTTC. This chain uses TRBV13 with TRBJ2-5; the D is unclear. V was clipped by 5 bases and J by 4 bases, with 8 bases between them. The CDR3 sequence is 12 residues long. CDR1 PRHDT and CDR2 FYEKMQ come from the germline V gene (reference sequence).

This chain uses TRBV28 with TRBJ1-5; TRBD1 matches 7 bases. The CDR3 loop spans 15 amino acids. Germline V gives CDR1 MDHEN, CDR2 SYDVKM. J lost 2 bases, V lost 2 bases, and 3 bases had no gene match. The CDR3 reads CASSLVTGGNQPQHF. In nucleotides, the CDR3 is TGTGCCAGCAGTTTAGTTACAGGGGGCAATCAGCCCCAGCATTTT.

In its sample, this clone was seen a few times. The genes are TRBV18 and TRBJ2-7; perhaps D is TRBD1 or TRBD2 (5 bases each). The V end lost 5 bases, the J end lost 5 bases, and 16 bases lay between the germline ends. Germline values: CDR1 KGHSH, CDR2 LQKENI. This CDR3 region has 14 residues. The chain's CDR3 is CASSLGDTLDEQYF. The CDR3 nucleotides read TGTGCCAGCTCATTGGGGGATACCCTTGACGAGCAGTACTTC.

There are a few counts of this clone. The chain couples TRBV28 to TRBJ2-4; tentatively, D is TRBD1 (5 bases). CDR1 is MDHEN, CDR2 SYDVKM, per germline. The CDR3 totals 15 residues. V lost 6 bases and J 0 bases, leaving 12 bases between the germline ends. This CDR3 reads CASSKDNLAKNIQYF. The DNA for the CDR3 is TGTGCCAGCAGCAAGGACAACCTAGCCAAAAACATTCAGTACTTC.

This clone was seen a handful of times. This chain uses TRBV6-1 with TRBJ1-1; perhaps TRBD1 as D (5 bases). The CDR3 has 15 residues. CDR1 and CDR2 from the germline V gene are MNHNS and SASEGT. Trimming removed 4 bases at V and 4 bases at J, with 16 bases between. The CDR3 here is CASSAAEPGGTEAFF. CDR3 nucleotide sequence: TGTGCCAGCAGTGCGGCGGAGCCGGGGGGCACTGAAGCTTTCTTT.